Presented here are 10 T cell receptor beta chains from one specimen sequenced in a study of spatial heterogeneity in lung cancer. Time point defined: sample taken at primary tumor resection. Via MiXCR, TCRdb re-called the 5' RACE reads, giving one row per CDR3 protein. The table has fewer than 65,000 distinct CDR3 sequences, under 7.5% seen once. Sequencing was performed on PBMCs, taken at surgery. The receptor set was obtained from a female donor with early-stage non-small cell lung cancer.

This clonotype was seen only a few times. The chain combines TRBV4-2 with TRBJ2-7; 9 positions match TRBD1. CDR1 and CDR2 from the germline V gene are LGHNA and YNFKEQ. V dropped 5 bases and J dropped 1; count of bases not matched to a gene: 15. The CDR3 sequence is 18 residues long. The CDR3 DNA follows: TGTGCCAGCAGCTCGGTCACTCCGGGACAGGGCCTTTCCTACGAGCAGTACTTC. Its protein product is CASSSVTPGQGLSYEQYF.

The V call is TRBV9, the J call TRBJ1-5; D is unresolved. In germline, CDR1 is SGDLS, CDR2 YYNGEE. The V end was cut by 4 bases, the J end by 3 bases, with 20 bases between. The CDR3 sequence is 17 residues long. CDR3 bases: TGTGCCAGCAGCAACCTGGAGGGCCCAACCTACAATCAGCCCCAGCATTTT. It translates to CASSNLEGPTYNQPQHF.

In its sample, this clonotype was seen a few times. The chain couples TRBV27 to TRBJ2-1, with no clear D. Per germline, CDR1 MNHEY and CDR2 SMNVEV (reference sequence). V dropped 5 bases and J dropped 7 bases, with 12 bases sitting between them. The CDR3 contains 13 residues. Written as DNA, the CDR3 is TGTGCCAGCAGTCTCCCTCCCCTAAATGAGCAGTTCTTC. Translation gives CASSLPPLNEQFF.

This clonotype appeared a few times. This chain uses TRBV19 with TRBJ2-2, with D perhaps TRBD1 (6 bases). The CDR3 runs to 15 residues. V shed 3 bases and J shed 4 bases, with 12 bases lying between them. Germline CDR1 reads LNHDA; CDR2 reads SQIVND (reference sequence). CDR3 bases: TGTGCCAGTAGTATGTCGGTGACAGGCACCGGGGAGCTGTTTTTT. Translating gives CASSMSVTGTGELFF.

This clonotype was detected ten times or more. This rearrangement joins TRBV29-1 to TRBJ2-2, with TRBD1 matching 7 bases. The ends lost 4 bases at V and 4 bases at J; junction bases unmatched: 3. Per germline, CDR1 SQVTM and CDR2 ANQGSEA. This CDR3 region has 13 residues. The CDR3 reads CSVATGITGELFF. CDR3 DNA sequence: TGCAGCGTTGCGACAGGGATCACCGGGGAGCTGTTTTTT.

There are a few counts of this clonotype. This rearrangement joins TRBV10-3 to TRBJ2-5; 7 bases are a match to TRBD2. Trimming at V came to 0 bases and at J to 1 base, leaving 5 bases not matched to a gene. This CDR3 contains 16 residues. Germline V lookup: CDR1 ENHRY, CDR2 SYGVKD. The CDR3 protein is CAISESLAETQETQYF. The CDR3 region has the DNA TGTGCCATCAGTGAGTCGCTAGCGGAAACCCAAGAGACCCAGTACTTC.

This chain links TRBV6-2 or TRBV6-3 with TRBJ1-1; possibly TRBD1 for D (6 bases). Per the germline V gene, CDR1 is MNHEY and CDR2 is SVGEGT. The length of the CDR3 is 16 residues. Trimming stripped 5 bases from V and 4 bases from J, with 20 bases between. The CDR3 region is CASSNQQGIGGTEAFF. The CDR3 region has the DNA TGTGCCAGCAGTAACCAACAGGGTATAGGAGGCACTGAAGCTTTCTTT.

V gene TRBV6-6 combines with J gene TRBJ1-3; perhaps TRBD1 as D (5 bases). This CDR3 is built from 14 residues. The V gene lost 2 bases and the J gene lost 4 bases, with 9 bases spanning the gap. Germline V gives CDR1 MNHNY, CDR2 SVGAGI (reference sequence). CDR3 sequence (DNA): TGTGCCAGCAGTTACAAGGGGAGCGGAAACACCATATATTTT. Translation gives CASSYKGSGNTIYF.

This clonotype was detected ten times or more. Here the CDR3 DNA reads TGTGCCAGCACCCTTACGGGTCAGGGGTATGAAAAACTGTTTTTT. Translated: CASTLTGQGYEKLFF. The chain joins TRBV28 to TRBJ1-4; D is perhaps TRBD1 (6 bases). Germline V lookup: CDR1 MDHEN, CDR2 SYDVKM. The CDR3 has 15 residues. Between the trimmed V and J ends, which lost 7 bases and 6 bases, there was a span of 18 bases.

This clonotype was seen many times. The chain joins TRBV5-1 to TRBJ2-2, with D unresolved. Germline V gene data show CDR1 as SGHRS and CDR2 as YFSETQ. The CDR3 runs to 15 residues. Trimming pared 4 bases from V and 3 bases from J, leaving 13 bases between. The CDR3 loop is CASSIGNTDTGELFF. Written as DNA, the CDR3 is TGCGCCAGCAGCATAGGGAATACCGACACCGGGGAGCTGTTTTTT. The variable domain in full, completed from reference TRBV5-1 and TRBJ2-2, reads KAGVTQTPRYLIKTRGQQVTLSCSPISGHRSVSWYQQTPGQGLQFLFEYFSETQRNKGNFPGRFSGRQFSNSRSEMNVSTLELGDSALYLCASSIGNTDTGELFFGEGSRLTVL.